A single sample gave rise to the 29 T cell receptor beta chains below, sequenced in a study of T cell responses to AZD1222 COVID-19 vaccine. Sequencing was performed with immunoSEQ multiplex PCR; in TCRdb, only in-frame clones are kept and a portion is missing. The sample records 130,000 to 150,000 clones, about 90% being singletons. Here the sequenced sample was peripheral blood, taken on day 0 of AZD1222 vaccination. These receptors originate from an adult in good health.

This chain links TRBV19 with TRBJ2-1; maybe TRBD2 (7 bases). The germline V and J ends were trimmed by 9 bases and 3 bases, with 15 bases remaining between them. The CDR3 contains 14 residues. CDR1 and CDR2 (germline): LNHDA, SQIVND (reference sequence). CDR3 sequence reads: CASQRGEGYNEQFF. CDR3 coding DNA: TGTGCCAGCCAAAGGGGGGAGGGCTACAATGAGCAGTTCTTC.

This clone was detected only once. This rearrangement joins TRBV21-1 to TRBJ2-1; the table's D gene call, TRBD1, was not cross checked with the DNA. TRBV21-1 is tagged as a pseudogene. The CDR3 contains 18 residues. Here the CDR3 reads CASSKIGNGDRGRNEQFF. In nucleotides, the CDR3 is TGTGCCAGCAGCAAAATCGGGAATGGGGACAGGGGGCGGAATGAGCAGTTCTTC.

This chain uses TRBV7-9 with TRBJ1-1; D might be TRBD1 (6 bases). Per germline, CDR1 SEHNR and CDR2 FQNEAQ (reference sequence). The CDR3 covers 13 residues. Trimming stripped 8 bases from V and 5 bases from J, with 15 bases between. The CDR3 DNA is TGTGCCAGCGCGGGGGGCGTATGGACTGAAGCTTTCTTT. Its translation: CASAGGVWTEAFF.

This chain connects TRBV6-2 or TRBV6-3 to TRBJ2-5; either TRBD1 or TRBD2 may fit D (5 bases each). This CDR3 is built from 15 residues. The V gene's germline CDR1 is MNHEY and CDR2 SVGEGT. V was shortened by 2 bases and J by 2 bases, with 12 bases between the two germline ends. In DNA form, the CDR3 reads TGTGCCAGCAGTTACCCCCCAGAGGGGCAAGAGACCCAGTACTTC. Translating gives CASSYPPEGQETQYF.

CDR3 residues: CASSSPGTKEPQYF. The CDR3, as DNA: TGTGCCAGCAGTTCACCCGGGACGAAGGAGCCCCAGTACTTC. V and J are TRBV28 and TRBJ2-5; possibly TRBD1 or TRBD2 for D (5 bases each). Trimming left V 4 bases short and J 9 bases short, with 18 bases between. CDR1 is MDHEN and CDR2 is SYDVKM in the germline V gene. The CDR3 length is 14 residues.

The CDR3 protein is CASSVDRQNTEAFF. CDR3 sequence (DNA): TGTGCCAGCAGCGTAGACCGACAGAACACTGAAGCTTTCTTT. The rearrangement uses TRBV9 and TRBJ1-1, with no clear D. This CDR3 is built from 14 residues. Germline CDR1 SGDLS, CDR2 YYNGEE. Trimming took 0 bases from V and 1 from J, leaving 7 bases between them.

V gene TRBV7-2 combines with J gene TRBJ1-1; D is perhaps TRBD1 (5 bases). From germline, CDR1 is SGHTA and CDR2 FQGNSA. Deletions cut 0 bases from V and 5 bases from J, with 16 bases between. This CDR3 comprises 16 residues. CDR3 DNA: TGTGCCAGCAGCTTAGCGGGGACGGTCACGGGGACTGAAGCTTTCTTT. It yields the protein CASSLAGTVTGTEAFF.

The V and J genes are TRBV6-1 and TRBJ2-3; D is unclear. The CDR3 covers 14 residues. The germline V gene encodes CDR1 MNHNS and CDR2 SASEGT. Trimming cost V 1 base and J 1 base, with 6 bases left between them. CDR3 DNA: TGTGCCAGCAGTGAAGGCCAGGGCACAGATACGCAGTATTTT. Encoded protein: CASSEGQGTDTQYF.

V is TRBV7-2 and J is TRBJ2-7, with D uncertain. Trimming cost V 5 bases and J 6 bases, with 17 bases left between them. The germline V gene has CDR1 SGHTA and CDR2 FQGNSA. The length of the CDR3 is 14 residues. CDR3 in DNA: TGTGCCAGCAGCCGCATTCTCGTACTCCGCGAGCAGTACTTC. Translated: CASSRILVLREQYF.

V and J are TRBV25-1 and TRBJ1-2; D perhaps matches TRBD1 (6 bases). Germline V gene data show CDR1 as MGHDK and CDR2 as SYGVNS. The CDR3 length is 12 residues. The ends were cut back, 6 bases at V and 6 bases at J, with 11 bases in the middle. CDR3 in amino acids: CASRGGADGYTF. The CDR3 DNA reads TGTGCCAGCAGGGGGGGGGCCGATGGCTACACCTTC.

V and J are TRBV15 and TRBJ2-5; D unclear. V gave up 3 bases and J gave up 5 bases, with 4 bases separating them. The CDR3 totals 11 residues. Per germline, CDR1 LNHNV and CDR2 YYDKDF (reference sequence). CDR3 nucleotides: TGTGCCACCAGCAGGGGGGAGACCCAGTACTTC. Its protein is CATSRGETQYF.

V is TRBV5-1 and J is TRBJ1-1; D might be TRBD1 (6 bases). V lost 4 bases to trimming and J lost 5 bases, with 15 bases between them. The CDR3 is 14 amino acids. CDR1 and CDR2 (germline): SGHRS, YFSETQ. The CDR3 protein is CASSRDRPGTEAFF. The CDR3 nucleotides read TGCGCCAGCAGCCGAGACAGGCCGGGGACTGAAGCTTTCTTT.

The chain combines TRBV7-2 with TRBJ2-7; 11 positions agree with TRBD2. Germline lookup yields CDR1 SGHTA and CDR2 FQGNSA. The V gene end was trimmed by 5 bases and the J gene end by 2 bases; junction bases not matched to a gene: 5. The CDR3 runs to 15 residues. CDR3 sequence (DNA): TGTGCCAGCAGCCCGCTAGCGGGGGGTACCTACGAGCAGTACTTC. Residues: CASSPLAGGTYEQYF. Supplemented by reference TRBV7-2 and TRBJ2-7, the full variable domain reads GAGVSQSPSNKVTEKGKDVELRCDPISGHTALYWYRQSLGQGLEFLIYFQGNSAPDKSGLPSDRFSAERTGGSVSTLTIQRTQQEDSAVYLCASSPLAGGTYEQYFGPGTRLTVT.

The chain has TRBV5-1 and TRBJ1-3; D call uncertain. The CDR3 contains 17 residues. CDR1 is SGHRS, CDR2 YFSETQ, per germline. V was shortened by 0 bases and J by 0 bases, with 13 bases between the two germline ends. CDR3 sequence (DNA): TGCGCCAGCAGCTTGGTTGCTTCCGCGAGCTCTGGAAACACCATATATTTT. Translated: CASSLVASASSGNTIYF.

V gene TRBV4-2 combines with J gene TRBJ2-3, with D tentatively TRBD2 (6 bases). The CDR3 contains 16 residues. V was shortened by 4 bases and J by 2 bases, with 16 bases between the two germline ends. Germline V gene lookup returns CDR1 LGHNA and CDR2 YNFKEQ. The CDR3 is CASSRVAGPPTDTQYF. In DNA form, the CDR3 reads TGTGCCAGCAGCCGGGTCGCGGGACCCCCCACAGATACGCAGTATTTT.

The chain couples TRBV6-2 or TRBV6-3 to TRBJ2-3; 8 bases map to TRBD2. In germline, CDR1 is MNHEY, CDR2 SVGEGT. The CDR3 sequence is 14 residues long. V lost 5 bases, J lost 6 bases, and 7 bases stayed unmatched. The CDR3 is CASSTGGNPDTQYF. Written as DNA, the CDR3 is TGTGCCAGCAGTACGGGGGGGAACCCCGATACGCAGTATTTT.

J is TRBJ2-3 and V is TRBV19; D gene ambiguous. CDR3 length equals 13 residues. Germline CDR1 and CDR2: LNHDA and SQIVND (reference sequence). V lost 3 bases, J lost 2 bases, and 6 bases lay in between. CDR3 protein: CASSIQITDTQYF. CDR3 sequence (DNA): TGTGCCAGTAGTATCCAGATCACAGATACGCAGTATTTT. The full variable domain, in which reference TRBV19 and TRBJ2-3 provide the parts outside the CDR3, is DGGITQSPKYLFRKEGQNVTLSCEQNLNHDAMYWYRQDPGQGLRLIYYSQIVNDFQKGDIAEGYSVSREKKESFPLTVTSAQKNPTAFYLCASSIQITDTQYFGPGTRLTVL.

V gene TRBV14 combines with J gene TRBJ2-7; D not resolved. Trimming shortened V by 3 bases and J by 3 bases, and 15 bases separated the two germline ends. The CDR3 is 15 residues long. The germline CDR1 and CDR2 sequences are SGHDN and FVKESK. The DNA of the CDR3 is TGTGCCAGCAGCCATCCCCGAAGTCCTCGCTACGAGCAGTACTTC. This gives the protein CASSHPRSPRYEQYF.

This clone was seen a single time. CDR3 sequence (DNA): TGTGCCAGCAGTTACCACAGGGCCGGCTACACCTTC. It is translated as CASSYHRAGYTF. V gene TRBV6-2 or TRBV6-3 combines with J gene TRBJ1-2; possible D gene TRBD1, 6 bases. This CDR3 spans 12 amino acids. Germline assignment: CDR1 MNHEY and CDR2 SVGEGT. V was trimmed by 2 bases and J by 8 bases, leaving 9 bases between them.

The chain joins TRBV29-1 to TRBJ2-5, with 9 bases fitting TRBD1. The CDR3 spans 14 residues. The germline V gene encodes CDR1 SQVTM and CDR2 ANQGSEA. Trimming took 6 bases from V and 4 from J; bases not matched to a gene: 9. The CDR3, as DNA: TGCAGCGTGATGACCGGGACAGGGACAGAGACCCAGTACTTC. It specifies CSVMTGTGTETQYF. Supplemented by reference TRBV29-1 and TRBJ2-5, the full variable domain reads SAVISQKPSRDICQRGTSLTIQCQVDSQVTMMFWYRQQPGQSLTLIATANQGSEATYESGFVIDKFPISRPNLTFSTLTVSNMSPEDSSIYLCSVMTGTGTETQYFGPGTRLLVL.

The rearrangement links TRBV28 to TRBJ1-2, with a possible D match to TRBD1 (5 bases). Germline loops: CDR1 MDHEN, CDR2 SYDVKM. The V gene lost 7 bases and the J gene lost 3 bases, with 24 bases spanning the gap. The CDR3 sequence is 17 residues long. The CDR3 here is CASTPVLGAEEDYGYTF. Here the CDR3 DNA reads TGTGCCAGCACCCCGGTTTTAGGGGCAGAGGAGGACTATGGCTACACCTTC.

This rearrangement joins TRBV6-2 or TRBV6-3 to TRBJ1-2; D call uncertain. This CDR3 comprises 13 residues. Trimming took off 2 bases at V and 4 bases at J, with 8 bases between the two ends. CDR1 is MNHEY, CDR2 SVGEGT, per germline. As DNA, the CDR3 is TGTGCCAGCAGTTACAGTGTTGTCTATGGCTACACCTTC. It translates to CASSYSVVYGYTF.

This clone has just one count. The rearrangement uses TRBV27 and TRBJ1-1; D possibly corresponds to TRBD1 (6 bases). Germline assignment: CDR1 MNHEY and CDR2 SMNVEV (reference sequence). Trimming cost V 5 bases and J 2 bases, with 18 bases left between them. This CDR3 has 16 amino acids. Here the CDR3 reads CASSRTIGTTNTEAFF. In DNA form, the CDR3 reads TGTGCCAGCAGTCGAACTATAGGGACAACAAACACTGAAGCTTTCTTT.

The rearrangement joins TRBV20-1 to TRBJ2-5; D gene ambiguous. CDR1 and CDR2 from the germline V gene are DFQATT and SNEGSKA (reference sequence). The CDR3 runs 8 residues. The CDR3 sequence: CRRETQYF. The CDR3 nucleotides are TGCAGGCGGGAGACCCAGTACTTC.

The chain uses TRBV3-1 (or the pseudogene TRBV3-2) and TRBJ2-5; D may correspond to TRBD1 or TRBD2 (5 bases each). The CDR3 loop spans 15 amino acids. V shed 4 bases and J shed 5 bases, with 17 bases lying between them. Germline V gene data show CDR1 as LGHDT and CDR2 as YNNKEL (reference sequence). The CDR3 sequence is CASSPRGPWGETQYF. Written as DNA, the CDR3 is TGTGCCAGCAGCCCCCGCGGGCCCTGGGGGGAGACCCAGTACTTC.

This chain joins TRBV30 and TRBJ1-2, with D tentatively TRBD1 (5 bases). The V end lost 4 bases, the J end lost 1 base, and 16 bases lay between the germline ends. CDR1 is GTSNPN, CDR2 SVGIG, per germline (reference sequence). The CDR3 is 15 residues long. CDR3 residues: CAWNHRDGINYGYTF. Written as DNA, the CDR3 is TGTGCCTGGAACCACCGGGACGGAATTAACTATGGCTACACCTTC.

The chain recombines TRBV3-1 (or the pseudogene TRBV3-2) with TRBJ1-5; 8 positions agree with TRBD1. The junction had 3 bases not matched to a gene; V was cut back by 2 bases and J by 6 bases. The CDR3 is 14 amino acids. Looked up from germline, CDR1 is LGHDT and CDR2 is YNNKEL (reference sequence). The DNA for the CDR3 is TGTGCCAGCAGCCAAACAGGGGGAGGTCAGCCCCAGCATTTT. Translated: CASSQTGGGQPQHF.

V gene TRBV7-6 combines with J gene TRBJ1-3, with TRBD1 as a possible D gene (6 bases). CDR3 length: 18 amino acids. Trimming took off 5 bases at V and 0 bases at J, with 20 bases between the two ends. Germline CDR1 and CDR2: SGHVS and FNYEAQ. The DNA for the CDR3 is TGTGCCAGCAGCCCCAGTGGGGGCTCCTCCACCTCTGGAAACACCATATATTTT. Amino acids: CASSPSGGSSTSGNTIYF.

The V gene is TRBV6-2 or TRBV6-3, the J gene TRBJ2-7; unclear D gene. Per germline, CDR1 MNHEY and CDR2 SVGEGT. There are 13 residues in the CDR3. Trimming took off 3 bases at V and 3 bases at J, with 9 bases between the two ends. Here the CDR3 DNA reads TGTGCCAGCAGTTATGTTGGGGACTACGAGCAGTACTTC. It codes for CASSYVGDYEQYF.